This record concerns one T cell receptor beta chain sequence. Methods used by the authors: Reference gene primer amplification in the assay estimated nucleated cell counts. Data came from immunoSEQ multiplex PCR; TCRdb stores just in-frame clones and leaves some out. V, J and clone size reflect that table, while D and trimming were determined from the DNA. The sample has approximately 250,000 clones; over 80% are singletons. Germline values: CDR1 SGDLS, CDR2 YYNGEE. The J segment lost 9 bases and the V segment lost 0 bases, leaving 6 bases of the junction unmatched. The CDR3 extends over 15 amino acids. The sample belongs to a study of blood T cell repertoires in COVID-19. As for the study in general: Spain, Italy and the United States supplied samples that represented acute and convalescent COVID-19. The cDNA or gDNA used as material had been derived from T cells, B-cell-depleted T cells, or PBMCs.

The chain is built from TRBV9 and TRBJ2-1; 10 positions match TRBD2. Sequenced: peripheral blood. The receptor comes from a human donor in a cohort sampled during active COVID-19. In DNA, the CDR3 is TGTGCCAGCAGCGTAGGCAGCGGGAGGGCCGCTGAGCAGTTCTTC. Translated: CASSVGSGRAAEQFF.